The clone carrying this T cell receptor beta chain was recorded once. The antigen is undetermined. Other DNA sequences in this specimen translate into the identical CDR3. Treatment reported: some 20 received Ad26.COV2.S at low or high dose, single or two shots; 5 received placebo; per-sample allocation not given. Material that was analyzed had been drawn on day 63 after the first vaccine or placebo injection. The vaccine delivered Wuhan-strain SARS-CoV-2 spike through an Ad26 vector. This entry belongs to a study of Ad26.COV2.S vaccination and SARS-CoV-2 variants. The overall study: Donor had been placed in the Ad26.COV2.S arm of the COV1001 trial. The study, taken as a whole, reports: Quantification of TCR breadth and depth may have yielded underestimates of total T cell responses. Whether participants received vaccine or placebo, their non-spike TCR breadth was similar.

The CDR3 totals 13 residues. Trimming left V 0 bases short and J 0 bases short, with 5 bases between. Germline V CDR1 and CDR2: GTSNPN, SVGIG (reference sequence). The table came from immunoSEQ multiplex PCR; TCRdb's copy has only in-frame clones and leaves some out. The sample has around 400,000 clones, over 75% seen once. This chain links TRBV30 with TRBJ1-1; unclear D gene. This clonotype originated in a person aged 18-65 years who received the Ad26.COV2.S COVID-19 vaccine or a placebo. This sample comprised peripheral blood, obtained in a trial of Ad26.COV2.S vaccine versus placebo. For the CDR3, the DNA is TGTGCCTGGAGTGTAGAAGTGAACACTGAAGCTTTCTTT. Translating it yields CAWSVEVNTEAFF.